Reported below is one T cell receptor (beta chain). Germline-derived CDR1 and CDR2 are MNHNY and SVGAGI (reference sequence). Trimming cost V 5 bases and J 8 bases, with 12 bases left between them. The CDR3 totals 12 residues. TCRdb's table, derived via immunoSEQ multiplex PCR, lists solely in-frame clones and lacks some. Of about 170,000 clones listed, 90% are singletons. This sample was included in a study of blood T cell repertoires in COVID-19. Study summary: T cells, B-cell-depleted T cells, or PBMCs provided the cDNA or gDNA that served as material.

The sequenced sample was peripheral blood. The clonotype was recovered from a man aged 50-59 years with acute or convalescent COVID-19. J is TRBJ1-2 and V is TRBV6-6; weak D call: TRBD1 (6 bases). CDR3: CASSPQGGGYTF. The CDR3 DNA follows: TGTGCCAGCAGTCCACAGGGTGGGGGCTACACCTTC.